This entry is about one T cell receptor (beta chain). Profiled with immunoSEQ multiplex PCR; TCRdb holds only in-frame clones, not every one. The sample includes 50,000 to 70,000 clones, around 85% of them seen just once. The data stem from a study of blood T cell repertoires in COVID-19. Overall study context: Sources were T cells, B-cell-depleted T cells, or PBMCs; the material itself was cDNA or gDNA.

V was clipped by 0 bases and J by 4 bases, with 10 bases between them. Germline CDR1 LNHDA, CDR2 SQIVND (reference sequence). CDR3 size: 15 residues. Sequencing was done on a sample of peripheral blood. The sequence was collected from a woman between 70 and 85 years old with active COVID-19. This sequence joins TRBV19 and TRBJ2-1; tentatively, D is TRBD1 (5 bases). The CDR3 coding sequence is TGTGCCAGTAGTATAGACAGGGCGGCTTACAATGAGCAGTTCTTC. It encodes CASSIDRAAYNEQFF.